The 3 T cell receptor beta chains presented below share a single source sample, sequenced in a study of blood T cell repertoires in COVID-19. Assay: immunoSEQ multiplex PCR; the TCRdb copy retains only in-frame clones and omits some. Of 180,000 or so clones in the sample, about 80% were seen once. The source material was peripheral blood. The source of these receptors is a human donor with acute or convalescent COVID-19. The donor label of this sample is uncertain.

This clone was counted a few times. The V and J genes are TRBV30 and TRBJ1-2, with 8 bases aligning to TRBD1. The CDR3 length is 15 residues. The germline V gene has CDR1 GTSNPN and CDR2 SVGIG (reference sequence). V trimming: 0 bases; J trimming: 5 bases; junction bases outside the gene matches: 8. The DNA of the CDR3 is TGTGCCTGGAGTGTAAACTCGGGACAGGTTTATGGCTACACCTTC. Amino acid sequence: CAWSVNSGQVYGYTF.

CDR3 nucleotide sequence: TGTGCCAGCAGGTTATATAATTCACCCCTCCACTTT. Translated: CASRLYNSPLHF. This chain connects TRBV6-6 to TRBJ1-6; D ambiguous. The CDR3 spans 12 residues. Trimming took off 6 bases at V and 4 bases at J, with 4 bases between the two ends. The germline V gene encodes CDR1 MNHNY and CDR2 SVGAGI (reference sequence).

This chain connects TRBV2 to TRBJ1-2; 7 bases fit TRBD1. CDR1 is SNHLY, CDR2 FYNNEI, per germline. Trimming took 5 bases from V and 3 from J; bases not matched to a gene: 3. This CDR3 is 13 amino acids long. This chain's CDR3 is CASSSDRDYGYTF. The DNA for the CDR3 is TGTGCCAGCAGTTCCGACAGGGACTATGGCTACACCTTC. Looking up the rest from reference TRBV2 and TRBJ1-2 gives the full variable domain: EPEVTQTPSHQVTQMGQEVILRCVPISNHLYFYWYRQILGQKVEFLVSFYNNEISEKSEIFDDQFSVERPDGSNFTLKIRSTKLEDSAMYFCASSSDRDYGYTFGSGTRLTVV.